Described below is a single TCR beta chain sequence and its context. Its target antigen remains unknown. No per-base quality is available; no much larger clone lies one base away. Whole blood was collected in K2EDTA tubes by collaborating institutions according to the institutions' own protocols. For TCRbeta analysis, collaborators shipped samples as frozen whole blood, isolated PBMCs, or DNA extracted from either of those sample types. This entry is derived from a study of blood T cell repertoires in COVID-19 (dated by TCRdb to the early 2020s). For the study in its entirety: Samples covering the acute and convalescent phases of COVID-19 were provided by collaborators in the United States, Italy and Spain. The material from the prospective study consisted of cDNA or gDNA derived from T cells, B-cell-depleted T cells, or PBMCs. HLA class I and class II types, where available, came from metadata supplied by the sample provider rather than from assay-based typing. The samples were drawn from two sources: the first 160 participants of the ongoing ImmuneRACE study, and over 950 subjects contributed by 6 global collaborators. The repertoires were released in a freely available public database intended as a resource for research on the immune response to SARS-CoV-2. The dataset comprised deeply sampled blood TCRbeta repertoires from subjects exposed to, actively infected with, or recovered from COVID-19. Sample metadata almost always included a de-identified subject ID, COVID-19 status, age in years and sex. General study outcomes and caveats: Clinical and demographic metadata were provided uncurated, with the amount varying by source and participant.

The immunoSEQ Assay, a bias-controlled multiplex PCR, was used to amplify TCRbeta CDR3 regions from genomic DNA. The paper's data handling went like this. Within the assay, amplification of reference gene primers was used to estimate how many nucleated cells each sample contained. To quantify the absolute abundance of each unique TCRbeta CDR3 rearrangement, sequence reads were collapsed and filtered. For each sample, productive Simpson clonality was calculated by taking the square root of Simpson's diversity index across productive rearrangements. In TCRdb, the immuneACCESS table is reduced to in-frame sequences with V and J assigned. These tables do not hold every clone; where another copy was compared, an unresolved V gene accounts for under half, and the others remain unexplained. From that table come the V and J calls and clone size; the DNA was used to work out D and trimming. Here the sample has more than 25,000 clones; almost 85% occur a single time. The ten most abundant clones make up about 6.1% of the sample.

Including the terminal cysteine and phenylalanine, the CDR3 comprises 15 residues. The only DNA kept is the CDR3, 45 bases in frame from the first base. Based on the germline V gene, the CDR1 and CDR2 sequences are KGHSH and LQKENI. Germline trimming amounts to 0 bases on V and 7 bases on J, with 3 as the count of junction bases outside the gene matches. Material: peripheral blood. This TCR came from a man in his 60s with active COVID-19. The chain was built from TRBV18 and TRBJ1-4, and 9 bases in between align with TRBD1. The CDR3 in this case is CASSPPWTGVEKLFF. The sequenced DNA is TGTGCCAGCTCACCACCGTGGACAGGGGTTGAAAAACTGTTTTTT.